This entry is about one TCR beta chain. The data are from a study of blood T cell repertoires in COVID-19. Study in general: PBMCs, B-cell-depleted T cells, or T cells were the source of the cDNA or gDNA that made up the material.

V shed 6 bases and J 3 bases; nucleotides not matched to a gene: 12. Germline CDR1 and CDR2: GTSNPN and SVGIG (reference sequence). The CDR3 loop spans 16 amino acids. Some clones are missing from TCRdb's copy, which holds only in-frame ones; the method was immunoSEQ multiplex PCR. The sample records approximately 17,000 clones, around 88% being singletons. Membership in each cohort depended on participant-reported clinical history. The chain links TRBV30 to TRBJ2-7; 12 bases are shared with TRBD1. What was sequenced was PBMCs or T cells enriched from blood (not recorded which). The receptor comes from a woman in her twenties or thirties who had recovered from COVID-19. The CDR3 DNA reads TGTGCCTGTCGGATCGGGACAGGGGGCCGGAACTACGAGCAGTACTTC. Translated: CACRIGTGGRNYEQYF.